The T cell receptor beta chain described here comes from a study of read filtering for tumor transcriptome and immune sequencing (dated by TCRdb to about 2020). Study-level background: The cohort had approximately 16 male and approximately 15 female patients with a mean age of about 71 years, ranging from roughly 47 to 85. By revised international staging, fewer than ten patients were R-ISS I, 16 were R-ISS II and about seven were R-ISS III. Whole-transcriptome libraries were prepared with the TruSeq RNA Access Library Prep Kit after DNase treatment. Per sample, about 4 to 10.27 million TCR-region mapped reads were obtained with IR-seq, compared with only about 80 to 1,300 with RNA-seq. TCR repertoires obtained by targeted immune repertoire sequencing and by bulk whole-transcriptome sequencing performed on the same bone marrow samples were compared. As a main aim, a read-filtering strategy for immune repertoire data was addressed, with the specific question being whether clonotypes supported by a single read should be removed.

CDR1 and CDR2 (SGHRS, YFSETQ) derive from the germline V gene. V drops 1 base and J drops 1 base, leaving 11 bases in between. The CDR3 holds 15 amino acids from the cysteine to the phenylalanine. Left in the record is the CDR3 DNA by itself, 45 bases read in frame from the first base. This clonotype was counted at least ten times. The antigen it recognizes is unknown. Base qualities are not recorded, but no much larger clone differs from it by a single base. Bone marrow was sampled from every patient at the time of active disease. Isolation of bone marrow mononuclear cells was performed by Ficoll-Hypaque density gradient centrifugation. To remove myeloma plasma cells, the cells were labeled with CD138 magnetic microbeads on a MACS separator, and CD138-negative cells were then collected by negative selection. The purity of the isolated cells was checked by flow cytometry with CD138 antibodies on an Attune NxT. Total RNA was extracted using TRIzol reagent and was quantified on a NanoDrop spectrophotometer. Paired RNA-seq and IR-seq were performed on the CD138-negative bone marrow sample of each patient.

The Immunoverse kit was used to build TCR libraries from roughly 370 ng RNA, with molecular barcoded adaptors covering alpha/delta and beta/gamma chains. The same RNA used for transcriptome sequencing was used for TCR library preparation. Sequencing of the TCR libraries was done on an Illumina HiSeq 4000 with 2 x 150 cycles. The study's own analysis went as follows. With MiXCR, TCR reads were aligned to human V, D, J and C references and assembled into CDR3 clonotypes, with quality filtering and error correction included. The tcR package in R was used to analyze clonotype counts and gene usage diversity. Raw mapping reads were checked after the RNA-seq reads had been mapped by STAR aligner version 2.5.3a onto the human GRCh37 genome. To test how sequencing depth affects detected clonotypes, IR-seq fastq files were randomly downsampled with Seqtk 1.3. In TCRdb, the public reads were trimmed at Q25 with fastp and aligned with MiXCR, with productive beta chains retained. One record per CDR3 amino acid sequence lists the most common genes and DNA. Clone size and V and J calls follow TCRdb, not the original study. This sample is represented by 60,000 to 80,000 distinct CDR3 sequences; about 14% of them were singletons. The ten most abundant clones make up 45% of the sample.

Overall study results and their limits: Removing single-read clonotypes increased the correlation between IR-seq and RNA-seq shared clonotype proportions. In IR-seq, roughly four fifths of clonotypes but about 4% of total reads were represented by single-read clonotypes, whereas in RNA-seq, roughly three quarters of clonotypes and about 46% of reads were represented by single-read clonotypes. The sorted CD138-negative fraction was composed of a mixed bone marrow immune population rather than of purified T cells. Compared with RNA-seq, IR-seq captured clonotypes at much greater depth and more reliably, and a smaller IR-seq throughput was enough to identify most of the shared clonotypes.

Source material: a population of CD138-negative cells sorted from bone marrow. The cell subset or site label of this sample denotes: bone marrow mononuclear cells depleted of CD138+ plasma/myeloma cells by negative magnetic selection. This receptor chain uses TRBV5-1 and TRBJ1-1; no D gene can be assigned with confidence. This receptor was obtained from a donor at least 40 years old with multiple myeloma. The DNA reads TGCGCCAGCAGCTTGTATCAGGATCCGAACACTGAAGCTTTCTTT. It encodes CASSLYQDPNTEAFF.